This TCR beta chain was obtained from a study of blood T cell repertoires in COVID-19. In the study overall: Sites in the United States, Italy and Spain provided acute and convalescent COVID-19 samples.

This CDR3 is 11 amino acids long. Trimming pared 12 bases from V and 6 bases from J, leaving 11 bases between. Germline CDR1 reads KGHDR; CDR2 reads SFDVKD. Sequencing was performed with immunoSEQ multiplex PCR; in TCRdb, only in-frame clones are kept and a portion is missing. The repertoire includes 100,000 to 150,000 clones, more than 80% of them detected once, and about 3.3% sits in the top ten. The material sequenced was peripheral blood. The receptor comes from a woman older than 75 with COVID-19, enrolled during active disease. The V call is TRBV24-1, the J call TRBJ2-1; possibly TRBD1 for D (5 bases). This CDR3 reads CAVDSGNEQFF. The CDR3 DNA follows: TGTGCCGTCGACAGTGGCAATGAGCAGTTCTTC.